This T cell receptor beta chain stems from a study of Graves' ophthalmopathy and Graves' hyperthyroidism. RNA transcripts served as template for amplifying TCR beta CDR3 sequences. First-round RT-PCR employed HTBI primers, with a second-round multiplex PCR after it. A single record per CDR3 protein comes from TCRdb applying MiXCR to the multiplex PCR reads. The sample includes 210,000 or so distinct CDR3 sequences, over 25% of them seen just once. For this clonotype: Its target is not known.

General observations from the study: Ophthalmopathy was separated from stable hyperthyroidism by a 13-signature model with over 85% sensitivity and around 81% specificity. The majority of expanded thyroid clonotypes above 0.001 frequency also occurred in blood.

Among the exclusions were patients with other autoimmune diseases, uncontrolled infections, pregnancy or lactation. Germline lookup yields CDR1 DFQATT and CDR2 SNEGSKA (reference sequence). Trimming removed 7 bases from V and 3 bases from J; junction bases left unmatched: 8. The CDR3 runs 13 residues. The chain couples TRBV20-1 to TRBJ2-5, with TRBD2 identical over 7 bases. The TCR originated in a man over 45 with Graves' ophthalmopathy. Specimen: peripheral blood. The CDR3 DNA is TGCAGTGTTCGGACTAGTGGGGAAGAGACCCAGTACTTC. Encoded protein: CSVRTSGEETQYF.